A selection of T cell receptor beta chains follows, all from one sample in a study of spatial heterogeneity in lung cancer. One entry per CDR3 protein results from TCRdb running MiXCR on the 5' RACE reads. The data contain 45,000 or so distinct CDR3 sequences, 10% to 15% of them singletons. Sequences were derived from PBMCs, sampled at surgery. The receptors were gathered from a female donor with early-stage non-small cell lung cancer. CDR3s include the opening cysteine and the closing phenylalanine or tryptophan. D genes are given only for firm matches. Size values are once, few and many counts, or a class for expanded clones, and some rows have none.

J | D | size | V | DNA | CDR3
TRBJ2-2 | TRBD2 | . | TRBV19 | TGTGCCAGTAGTATACCTAGCGGGGGGGCCCAAACCGGGGAGCTGTTTTTT | CASSIPSGGAQTGELFF
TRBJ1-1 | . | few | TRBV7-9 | TGTGCCACTGGACTGCCGAACACTGAAGCTTTCTTT | CATGLPNTEAFF
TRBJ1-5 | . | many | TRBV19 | TGTGCCAGTAGTTCGGGCAGCTTTAGCAATCAGCCCCAGCATTTT | CASSSGSFSNQPQHF
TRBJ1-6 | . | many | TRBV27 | TGTGCCAGCAGTACCCGACAGACCAATTCACCCCTCCACTTT | CASSTRQTNSPLHF
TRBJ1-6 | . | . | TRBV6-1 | TGTGCCAGCAGTGAACGGGGGGCCTTTAATTCACCCCTCCACTTT | CASSERGAFNSPLHF
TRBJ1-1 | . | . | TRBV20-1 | TGCAGTGCTAGCCGACAGACAGAAGCTTTCTTT | CSASRQTEAFF
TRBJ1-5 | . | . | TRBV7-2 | TGTGCCAGCAGCCCGTCCCCACAGCGTTATAGCAATCAGCCCCAGCATTTT | CASSPSPQRYSNQPQHF
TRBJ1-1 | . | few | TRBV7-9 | TGTGCCAGCAGCTTACCAGCTGAAGCTTTCTTT | CASSLPAEAFF
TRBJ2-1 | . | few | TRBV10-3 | TGTGCCATCAGTGAGTACAATGAGCAGTTCTTC | CAISEYNEQFF
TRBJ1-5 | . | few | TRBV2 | TGTGCCAGCAGTGAAGGCGAAGCTGGGCCCCAGCATTTT | CASSEGEAGPQHF
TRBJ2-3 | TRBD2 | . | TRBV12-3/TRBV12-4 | TGTGCCAGCAGTCCCCCCGGGACTACCACAGATACGCAGTATTTT | CASSPPGTTTDTQYF
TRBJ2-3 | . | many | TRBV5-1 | TGCGCCAGCAGCTTCGGGGTTGGGCTCACAGATACGCAGTATTTT | CASSFGVGLTDTQYF
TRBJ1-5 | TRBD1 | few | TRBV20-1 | TGCAGTGCTAGAGTCAGGGGGGGCAATCAGCCCCAGCATTTT | CSARVRGGNQPQHF
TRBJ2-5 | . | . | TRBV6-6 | TGTGCCAGCAGAGCGGGACAGTATGGTCGGGCGGAGACCCAGTACTTC | CASRAGQYGRAETQYF
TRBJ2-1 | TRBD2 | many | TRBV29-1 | TGCAGCGCTCGGACTAGCGGGGGGTTGTACAATGAGCAGTTCTTC | CSARTSGGLYNEQFF
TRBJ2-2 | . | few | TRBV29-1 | TGCAGCGTTGACGGGACCAGAAGTACCGGGGAGCTGTTTTTT | CSVDGTRSTGELFF
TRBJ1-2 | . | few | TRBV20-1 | TGCAGTGCTAAGGGAGGCTACACCTTC | CSAKGGYTF
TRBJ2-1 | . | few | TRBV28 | TGTGCCAGCAGTTTTTCTACCTCGGATGAGCAGTTCTTC | CASSFSTSDEQFF
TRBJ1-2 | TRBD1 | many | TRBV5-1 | TGCGCCAGCAGCTTAGCAGGGGGCGCCAATGGCTACACCTTC | CASSLAGGANGYTF
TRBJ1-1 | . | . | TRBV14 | TGTGCCAGCAGCCGGGGCCATACTGAAGCTTTCTTT | CASSRGHTEAFF
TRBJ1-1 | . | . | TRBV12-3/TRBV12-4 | TGTGCCAGCAGTTTCGGCCCGGTAAATGGAGCTTTCTTT | CASSFGPVNGAFF
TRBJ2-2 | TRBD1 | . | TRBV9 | TGTGCCAGCAGCGTAGGGACAGGGTATACCGGGGAGCTGTTTTTT | CASSVGTGYTGELFF
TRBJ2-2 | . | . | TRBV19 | TGTGCCAGTAGTAAGAACACCGGGGAGCTGTTTTTT | CASSKNTGELFF
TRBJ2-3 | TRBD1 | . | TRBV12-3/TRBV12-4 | TGTGCCAGCAGTTCACGGGACAGAAACACAGATACGCAGTATTTT | CASSSRDRNTDTQYF
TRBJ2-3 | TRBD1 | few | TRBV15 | TGTGCCACCAGCGTAGGACAGGGAACGGGCACAGATACGCAGTATTTT | CATSVGQGTGTDTQYF
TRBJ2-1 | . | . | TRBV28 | TGTGCCAGCACTACCACTATCGGGCAGGCATCCTACAATGAGCAGTTCTTC | CASTTTIGQASYNEQFF
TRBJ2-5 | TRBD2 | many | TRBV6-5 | TGTGCCAGCAAAACGGGGGGGCAAGAGACCCAGTACTTC | CASKTGGQETQYF
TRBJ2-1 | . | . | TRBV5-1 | TGCGCCAGCAGCCTACAGGGCAATGAGCAGTTCTTC | CASSLQGNEQFF
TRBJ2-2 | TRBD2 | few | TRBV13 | TGTGCCAGCAGCTTATCACTAGCGGAAAACACCGGGGAGCTGTTTTTT | CASSLSLAENTGELFF
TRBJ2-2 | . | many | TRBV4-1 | TGCGCCAGCAGCCAACGTGGTAGGGGAGATTCGGCCGGGGAGCTGTTTTTT | CASSQRGRGDSAGELFF
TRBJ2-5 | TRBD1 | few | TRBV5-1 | TGCGCCAGCAGCAAATCAGGGGGAGAGACCCAGTACTTC | CASSKSGGETQYF
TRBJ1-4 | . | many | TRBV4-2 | TGTGCCAGCAGCCAAGGAGTCAATGAAAAACTGTTTTTT | CASSQGVNEKLFF
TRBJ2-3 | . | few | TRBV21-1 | TGTGCCAGCAGCAAAGTAGCCGGGACTAGCGGGGGGGCCGCCGCAGATACGCAGTATTTT | CASSKVAGTSGGAAADTQYF
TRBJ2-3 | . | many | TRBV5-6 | TGTGCCAGCAGCTTTATGAGGGGGGCTTACACAGATACGCAGTATTTT | CASSFMRGAYTDTQYF
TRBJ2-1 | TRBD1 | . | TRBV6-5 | TGTGCCAGCACCAGATACCGGGACAGCTACAATGAGCAGTTCTTC | CASTRYRDSYNEQFF
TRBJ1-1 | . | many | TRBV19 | TGTGCCAGTAGCCTTACAGGGTCCACTGAAGCTTTCTTT | CASSLTGSTEAFF
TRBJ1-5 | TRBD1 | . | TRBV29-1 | TGCAGCGTGGGTGACAGGGCCGGGAATCAGCCCCAGCATTTT | CSVGDRAGNQPQHF
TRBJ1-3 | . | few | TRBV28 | TGTGCCAGCAGTCCCGGCTTACGAAACACCATATATTTT | CASSPGLRNTIYF
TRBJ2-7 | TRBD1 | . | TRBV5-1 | TGCGCCAGCAGCACTCGTTCCGCCGGGACAGCTTACGAGCAGTACTTC | CASSTRSAGTAYEQYF
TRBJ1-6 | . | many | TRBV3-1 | TGTGCCAGCAGCCAGATGGAATCACCCCTCCACTTT | CASSQMESPLHF
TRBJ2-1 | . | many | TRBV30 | TGTGCCTGGAGTGTCGCGAATGAGCAGTTCTTC | CAWSVANEQFF
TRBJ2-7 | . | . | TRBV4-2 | TGTGCCAGCAGCCAAGTTGTGGACGGTACCTACGAGCAGTACTTC | CASSQVVDGTYEQYF
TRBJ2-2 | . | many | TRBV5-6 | TGTGCCAGCAGCTTCGGGAACGTGTACACCGGGGAGCTGTTTTTT | CASSFGNVYTGELFF
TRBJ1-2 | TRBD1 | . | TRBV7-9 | TGTGCCAGCAGCCGCCCCTTTTCAGGGGGCGTACCTTATGGCTACACCTTC | CASSRPFSGGVPYGYTF
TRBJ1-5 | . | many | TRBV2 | TGTGCCAGCACCCCCCGGGGCGCAGGCGGGGGTCAGCCCCAGCATTTT | CASTPRGAGGGQPQHF
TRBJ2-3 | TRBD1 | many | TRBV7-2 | TGTGCCAGCAGCTTAAGATCCGGGACAGGGCGGAATACGCAGTATTTT | CASSLRSGTGRNTQYF
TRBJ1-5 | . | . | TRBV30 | TGTGCCTGGAGTCAGGGATCGGGTTCATTAATCAATCAGCCCCAGCATTTT | CAWSQGSGSLINQPQHF
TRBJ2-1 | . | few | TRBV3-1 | TGTGCCAGCAGCCAAGTAATAGGGAATGAGCAGTTCTTC | CASSQVIGNEQFF
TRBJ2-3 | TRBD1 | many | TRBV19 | TGTGCCAGTAGAAACCACAGGGGCAAAGACACAGATACGCAGTATTTT | CASRNHRGKDTDTQYF